A selection of T cell receptor beta chains follows, all from one sample in a study of blood T cell repertoires in COVID-19. This table comes from immunoSEQ multiplex PCR, and its TCRdb copy is limited to in-frame clones, with some not included. This sample has around 110,000 clones; 70% to 90% occur once, and the top ten carry roughly 2.4%. Sequencing was performed on peripheral blood. The receptors stem from a man younger than 40 with acute or convalescent COVID-19. Both conserved end residues are part of each CDR3. D genes are given only for firm matches. Where a row states a size, it is once, few, many or the class of an expanded clone; other rows omit it.

j_gene	d_gene	abundance	v_gene	CDR3aa	CDR3nt
TRBJ2-7	TRBD2	once	TRBV6-2/TRBV6-3	CASSPTSGTYEQYF	TGTGCCAGCAGCCCGACTAGCGGGACCTACGAGCAGTACTTC
TRBJ1-1	NA	many	TRBV5-1	CASSFLPDRNTEAFF	TGCGCCAGCAGCTTTCTCCCAGACAGGAACACTGAAGCTTTCTTT
TRBJ1-3	NA	NA	TRBV3-1/TRBV3-2	CASSQASSRAGNTIYF	TGTGCCAGCAGCCAAGCGAGTTCCAGGGCTGGAAACACCATATATTTT
TRBJ2-1	TRBD1	NA	TRBV2	CASSSGGHEQFF	TGTGCCAGCAGTTCAGGGGGTCATGAGCAGTTCTTC
TRBJ1-2	TRBD1	NA	TRBV6-6	CASSENRGIYGYTF	TGTGCCAGCAGCGAAAACAGGGGGATCTATGGCTACACCTTC
TRBJ1-2	TRBD1	NA	TRBV9	CASSVGGRGIEGYTF	TGTGCCAGCAGCGTAGGAGGCAGGGGGATAGAAGGCTACACCTTC
TRBJ1-1	NA	NA	TRBV11-3	CASSYFRYTEAFF	TGTGCCAGCAGCTACTTCAGGTACACTGAAGCTTTCTTT
TRBJ1-2	TRBD1	NA	TRBV5-6	CASSLVGTGGYGYTF	TGTGCCAGCAGCTTGGTAGGGACAGGGGGCTATGGCTACACCTTC
TRBJ2-7	NA	many	TRBV7-9	CASSPPGYEQYF	TGTGCCAGCAGCCCCCCGGGTTACGAGCAGTACTTC
TRBJ2-2	TRBD1	NA	TRBV7-9	CASRGDRQTGELFF	TGTGCCAGCAGGGGGGACAGGCAGACCGGGGAGCTGTTTTTT